This T cell receptor beta chain appears in the sequencing data of a study of blood T cell repertoires in COVID-19. Study-level background: Whether acute or convalescent, the COVID-19 samples came from the United States, Italy and Spain. T cells, B-cell-depleted T cells, or PBMCs provided the cDNA or gDNA that served as material.

Assay: immunoSEQ multiplex PCR; the TCRdb copy retains only in-frame clones and omits some. The profile shows about 190,000 clones, roughly 90% of them singletons. The CDR3 totals 15 residues. Losses at the gene ends were 7 bases for V and 2 bases for J; bases not matched to a gene: 9. Germline loops: CDR1 MDHEN, CDR2 SYDVKM. Sequencing was carried out using peripheral blood. The rearrangement links TRBV28 to TRBJ2-7, with TRBD1 matching 9 bases. The TCR was taken from a man between 18 and 35 years old with active or convalescent COVID-19. CDR3 sequence reads: CASTQPGQGPYEQYF. CDR3 in DNA: TGTGCCAGCACCCAACCGGGACAGGGCCCCTACGAGCAGTACTTC.